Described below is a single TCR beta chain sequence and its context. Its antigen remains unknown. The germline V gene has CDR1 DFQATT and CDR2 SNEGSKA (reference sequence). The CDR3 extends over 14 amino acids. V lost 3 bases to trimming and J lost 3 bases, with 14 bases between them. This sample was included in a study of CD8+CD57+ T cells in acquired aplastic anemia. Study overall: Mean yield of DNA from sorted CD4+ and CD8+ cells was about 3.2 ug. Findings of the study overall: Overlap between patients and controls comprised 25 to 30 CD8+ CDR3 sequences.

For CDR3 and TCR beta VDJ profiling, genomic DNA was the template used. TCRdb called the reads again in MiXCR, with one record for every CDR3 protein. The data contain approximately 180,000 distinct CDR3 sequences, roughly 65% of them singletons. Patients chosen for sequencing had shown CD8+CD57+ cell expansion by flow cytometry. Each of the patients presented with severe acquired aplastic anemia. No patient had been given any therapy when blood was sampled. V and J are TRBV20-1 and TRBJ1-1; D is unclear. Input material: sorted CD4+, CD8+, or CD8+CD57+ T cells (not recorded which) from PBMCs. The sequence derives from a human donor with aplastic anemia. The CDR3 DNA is TGCAGTGCTAGGGAGGGAAGGGTAGACACTGAAGCTTTCTTT. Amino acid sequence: CSAREGRVDTEAFF.